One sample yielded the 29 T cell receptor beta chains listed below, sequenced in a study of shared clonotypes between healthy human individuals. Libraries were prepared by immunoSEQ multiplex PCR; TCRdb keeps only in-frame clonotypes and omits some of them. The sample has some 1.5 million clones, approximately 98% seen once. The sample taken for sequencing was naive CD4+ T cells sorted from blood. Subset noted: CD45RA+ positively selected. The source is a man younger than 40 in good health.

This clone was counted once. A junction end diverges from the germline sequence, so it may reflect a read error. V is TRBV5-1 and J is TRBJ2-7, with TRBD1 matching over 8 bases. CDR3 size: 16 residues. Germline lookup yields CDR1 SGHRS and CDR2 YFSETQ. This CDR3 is CASSLVSGGSSYEQYF. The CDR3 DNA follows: TGCGCCAGCAGTTTGGTCTCAGGGGGCAGCTCCTACGAGCAGTACTTC.

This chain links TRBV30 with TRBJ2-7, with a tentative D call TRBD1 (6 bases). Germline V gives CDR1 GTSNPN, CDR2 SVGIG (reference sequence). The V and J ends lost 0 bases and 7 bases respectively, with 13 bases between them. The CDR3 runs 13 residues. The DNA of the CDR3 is TGTGCCTGGAGTGTAAGGGCAGGGGAGGAGCAGTACTTC. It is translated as CAWSVRAGEEQYF.

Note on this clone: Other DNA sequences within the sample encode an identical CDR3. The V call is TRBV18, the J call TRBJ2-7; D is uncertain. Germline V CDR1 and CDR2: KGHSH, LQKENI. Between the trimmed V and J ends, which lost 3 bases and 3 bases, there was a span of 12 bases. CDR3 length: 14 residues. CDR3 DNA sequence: TGTGCCAGCTCACCCCCTGTGGGCAGCTACGAGCAGTACTTC. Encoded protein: CASSPPVGSYEQYF.

CDR3 DNA sequence: TGTGCCAGCTCACCGCGGGACACCTTGGGTGGAAACACCATATATTTT. Translation gives CASSPRDTLGGNTIYF. V usage is TRBV18 and J usage is TRBJ1-3, with TRBD1 as a possible D gene (6 bases). Germline assignment: CDR1 KGHSH and CDR2 LQKENI. Trimming took 3 bases from V and 3 from J, leaving 15 bases between them. The CDR3 has 16 amino acids.

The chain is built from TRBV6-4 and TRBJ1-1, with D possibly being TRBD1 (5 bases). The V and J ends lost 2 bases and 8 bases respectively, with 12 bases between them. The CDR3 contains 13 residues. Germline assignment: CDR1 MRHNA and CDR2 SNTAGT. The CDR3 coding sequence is TGTGCCAGCAGTGACGGAGGGGCCGCCGAAGCTTTCTTT. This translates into CASSDGGAAEAFF.

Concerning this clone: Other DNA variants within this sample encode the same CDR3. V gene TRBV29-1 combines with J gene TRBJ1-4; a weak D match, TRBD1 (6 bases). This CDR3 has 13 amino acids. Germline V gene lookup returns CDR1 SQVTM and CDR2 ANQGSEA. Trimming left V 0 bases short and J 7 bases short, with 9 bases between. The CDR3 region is CSVEERGGEKLFF. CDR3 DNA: TGCAGCGTTGAAGAACGAGGGGGTGAAAAACTGTTTTTT.

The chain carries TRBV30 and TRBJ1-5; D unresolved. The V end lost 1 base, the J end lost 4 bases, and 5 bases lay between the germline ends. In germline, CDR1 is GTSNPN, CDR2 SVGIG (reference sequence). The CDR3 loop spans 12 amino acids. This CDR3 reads CAWSGLNQPQHF. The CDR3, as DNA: TGTGCCTGGAGTGGGCTAAATCAGCCCCAGCATTTT. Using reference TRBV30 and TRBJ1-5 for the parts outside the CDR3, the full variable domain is SQTIHQWPATLVQPVGSPLSLECTVEGTSNPNLYWYRQAAGRGLQLLFYSVGIGQISSEVPQNLSASRPQDRQFILSSKKLLLSDSGFYLCAWSGLNQPQHFGDGTRLSIL.

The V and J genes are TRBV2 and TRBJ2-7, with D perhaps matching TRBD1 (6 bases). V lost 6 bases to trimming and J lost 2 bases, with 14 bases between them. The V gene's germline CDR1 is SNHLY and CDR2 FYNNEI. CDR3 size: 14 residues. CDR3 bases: TGTGCCAGCAGGTCAGGGGCCGCCACCTACGAGCAGTACTTC. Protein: CASRSGAATYEQYF.

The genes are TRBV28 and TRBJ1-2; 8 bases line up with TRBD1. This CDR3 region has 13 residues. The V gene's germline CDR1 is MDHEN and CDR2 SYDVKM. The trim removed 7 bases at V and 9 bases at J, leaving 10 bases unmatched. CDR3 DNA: TGTGCCAGCAACCCAGGGGGCACCGAAAGCTACACCTTC. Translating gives CASNPGGTESYTF.

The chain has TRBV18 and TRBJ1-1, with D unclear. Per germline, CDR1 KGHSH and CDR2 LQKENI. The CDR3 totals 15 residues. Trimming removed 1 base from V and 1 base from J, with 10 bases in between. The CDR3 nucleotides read TGTGCCAGCTCACCACGGGGTCTATCGAACACTGAAGCTTTCTTT. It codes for CASSPRGLSNTEAFF.

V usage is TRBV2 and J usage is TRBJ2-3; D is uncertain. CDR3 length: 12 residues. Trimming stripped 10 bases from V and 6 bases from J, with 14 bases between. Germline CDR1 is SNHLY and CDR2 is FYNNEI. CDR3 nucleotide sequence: TGTGCCACCCGGTGGTCTGCGGATACGCAGTATTTT. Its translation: CATRWSADTQYF.

CDR3 DNA sequence: TGTGCCAGCAGTCGTCTTAGCTCCTACAATGAGCAGTTCTTC. Its translation: CASSRLSSYNEQFF. The chain carries TRBV27 and TRBJ2-1; D unresolved. This CDR3 comprises 14 residues. The V and J ends lost 5 bases and 0 bases respectively, with 8 bases between them. In germline, CDR1 is MNHEY, CDR2 SMNVEV (reference sequence).

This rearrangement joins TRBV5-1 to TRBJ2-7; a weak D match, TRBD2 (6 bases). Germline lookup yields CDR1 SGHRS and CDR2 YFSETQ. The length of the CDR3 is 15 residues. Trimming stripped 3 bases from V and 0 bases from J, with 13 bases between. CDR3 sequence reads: CASSSGTLTSYEQYF. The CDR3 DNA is TGCGCCAGCAGCTCCGGGACTCTAACCTCCTACGAGCAGTACTTC. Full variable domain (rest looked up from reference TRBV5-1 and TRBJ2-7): KAGVTQTPRYLIKTRGQQVTLSCSPISGHRSVSWYQQTPGQGLQFLFEYFSETQRNKGNFPGRFSGRQFSNSRSEMNVSTLELGDSALYLCASSSGTLTSYEQYFGPGTRLTVT.

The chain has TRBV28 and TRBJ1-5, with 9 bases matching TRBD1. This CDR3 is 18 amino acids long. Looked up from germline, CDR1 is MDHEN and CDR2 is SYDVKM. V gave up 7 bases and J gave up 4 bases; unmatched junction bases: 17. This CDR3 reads CASTILGTGTPSNQPQHF. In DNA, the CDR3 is TGTGCCAGCACCATCCTCGGGACAGGGACACCGTCGAATCAGCCCCAGCATTTT.

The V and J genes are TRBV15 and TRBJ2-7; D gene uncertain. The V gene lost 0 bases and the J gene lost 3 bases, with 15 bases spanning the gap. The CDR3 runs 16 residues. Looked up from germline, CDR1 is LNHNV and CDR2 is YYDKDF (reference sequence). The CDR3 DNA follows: TGTGCCACCAGCAGAGAAGTATCGGTAAAGATCTACGAGCAGTACTTC. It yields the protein CATSREVSVKIYEQYF.

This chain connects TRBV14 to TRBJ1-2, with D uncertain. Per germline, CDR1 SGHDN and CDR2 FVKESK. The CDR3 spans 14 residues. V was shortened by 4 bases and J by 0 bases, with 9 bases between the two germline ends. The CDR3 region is CASSPITANYGYTF. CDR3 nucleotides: TGTGCCAGCAGCCCTATAACAGCTAACTATGGCTACACCTTC.

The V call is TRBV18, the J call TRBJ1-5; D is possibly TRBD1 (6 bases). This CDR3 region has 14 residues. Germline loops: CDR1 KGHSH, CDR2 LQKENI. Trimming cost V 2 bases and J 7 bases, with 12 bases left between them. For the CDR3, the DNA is TGTGCCAGCTCACCAGGGAAGGGGGAACAGCCCCAGCATTTT. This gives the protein CASSPGKGEQPQHF.

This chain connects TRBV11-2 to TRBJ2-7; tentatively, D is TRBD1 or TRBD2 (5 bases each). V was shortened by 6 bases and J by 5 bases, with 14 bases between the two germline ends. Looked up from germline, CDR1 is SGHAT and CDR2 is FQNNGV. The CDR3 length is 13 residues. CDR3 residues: CASSWTLRDEQYF. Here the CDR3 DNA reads TGTGCCAGCAGTTGGACACTGAGGGACGAGCAGTACTTC.

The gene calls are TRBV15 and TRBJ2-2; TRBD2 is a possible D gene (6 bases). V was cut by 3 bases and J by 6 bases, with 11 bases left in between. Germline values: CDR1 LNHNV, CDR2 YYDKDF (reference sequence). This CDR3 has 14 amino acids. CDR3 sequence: CATSRASGAGELFF. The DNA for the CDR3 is TGTGCCACCAGCAGGGCCTCGGGGGCCGGGGAGCTGTTTTTT.

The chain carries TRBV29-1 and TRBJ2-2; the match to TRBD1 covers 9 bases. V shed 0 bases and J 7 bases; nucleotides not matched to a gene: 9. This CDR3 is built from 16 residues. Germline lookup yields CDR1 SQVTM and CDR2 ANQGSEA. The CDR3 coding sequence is TGCAGCGTTGAAGATGTGTACAGGGGGCAGGTCGGGGAGCTGTTTTTT. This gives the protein CSVEDVYRGQVGELFF.

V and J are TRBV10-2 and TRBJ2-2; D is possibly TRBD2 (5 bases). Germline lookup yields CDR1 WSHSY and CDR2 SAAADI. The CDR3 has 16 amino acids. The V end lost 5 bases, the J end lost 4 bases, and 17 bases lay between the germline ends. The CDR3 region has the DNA TGCGCCAGCAGTATAGTGGGAGCCCTCGGCACCGGGGAGCTGTTTTTT. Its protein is CASSIVGALGTGELFF.

CDR3 bases: TGTGCCTGGAGTGTATTGGGACACAGGTCGGGCGGCTACACCTTC. Translation: CAWSVLGHRSGGYTF. The chain couples TRBV30 to TRBJ1-2; weak D call: TRBD1 (6 bases). The CDR3 sequence is 15 residues long. Per germline, CDR1 GTSNPN and CDR2 SVGIG (reference sequence). Trimming shortened V by 0 bases and J by 8 bases, and 19 bases separated the two germline ends.

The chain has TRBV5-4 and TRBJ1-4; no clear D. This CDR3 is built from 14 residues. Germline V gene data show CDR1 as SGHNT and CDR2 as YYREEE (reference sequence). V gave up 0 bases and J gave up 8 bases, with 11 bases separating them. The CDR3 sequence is CASSLAGSREKLFF. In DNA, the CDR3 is TGTGCCAGCAGCTTGGCGGGGAGTCGGGAAAAACTGTTTTTT.

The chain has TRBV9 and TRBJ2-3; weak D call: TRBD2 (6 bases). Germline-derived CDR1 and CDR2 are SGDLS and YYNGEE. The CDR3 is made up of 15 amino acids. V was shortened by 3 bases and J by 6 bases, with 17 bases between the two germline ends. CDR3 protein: CASSALQTGEDTQYF. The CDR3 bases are TGTGCCAGCAGCGCACTCCAGACGGGAGAGGATACGCAGTATTTT.

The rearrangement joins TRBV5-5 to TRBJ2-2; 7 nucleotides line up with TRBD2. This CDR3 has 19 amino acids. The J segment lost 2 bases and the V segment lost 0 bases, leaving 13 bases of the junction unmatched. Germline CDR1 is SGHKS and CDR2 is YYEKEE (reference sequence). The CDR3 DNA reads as TGTGCCAGCAGCTTGGTGCCTAGCGGAACTCATTATAACACCGGGGAGCTGTTTTTT. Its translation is CASSLVPSGTHYNTGELFF.

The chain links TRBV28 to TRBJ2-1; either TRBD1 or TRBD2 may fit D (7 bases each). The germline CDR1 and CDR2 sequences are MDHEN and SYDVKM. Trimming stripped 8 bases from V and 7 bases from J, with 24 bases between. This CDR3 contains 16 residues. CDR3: CASPPRQAGGGNEQFF. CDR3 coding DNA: TGTGCCAGCCCGCCCAGACAAGCAGGGGGGGGAAATGAGCAGTTCTTC.

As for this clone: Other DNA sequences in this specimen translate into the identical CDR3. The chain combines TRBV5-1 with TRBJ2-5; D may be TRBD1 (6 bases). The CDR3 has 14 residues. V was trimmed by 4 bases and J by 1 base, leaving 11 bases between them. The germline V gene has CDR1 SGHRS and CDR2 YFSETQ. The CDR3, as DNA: TGCGCCAGCAGCCGCGGACAGAGCCAAGAGACCCAGTACTTC. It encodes CASSRGQSQETQYF. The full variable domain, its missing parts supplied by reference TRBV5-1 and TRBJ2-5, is KAGVTQTPRYLIKTRGQQVTLSCSPISGHRSVSWYQQTPGQGLQFLFEYFSETQRNKGNFPGRFSGRQFSNSRSEMNVSTLELGDSALYLCASSRGQSQETQYFGPGTRLLVL.

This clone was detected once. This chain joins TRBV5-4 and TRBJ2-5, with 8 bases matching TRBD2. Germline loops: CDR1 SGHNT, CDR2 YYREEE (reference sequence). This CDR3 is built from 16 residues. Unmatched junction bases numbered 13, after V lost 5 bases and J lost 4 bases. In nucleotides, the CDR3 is TGTGCCAGCAGGACCGGCCCGGGACTAGTGTCAGAGACCCAGTACTTC. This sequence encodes CASRTGPGLVSETQYF.

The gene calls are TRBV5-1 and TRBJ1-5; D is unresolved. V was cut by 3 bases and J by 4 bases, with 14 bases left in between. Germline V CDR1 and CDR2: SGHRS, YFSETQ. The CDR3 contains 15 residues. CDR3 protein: CASSSGDLENQPQHF. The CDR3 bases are TGCGCCAGCAGCTCTGGGGATTTGGAAAATCAGCCCCAGCATTTT. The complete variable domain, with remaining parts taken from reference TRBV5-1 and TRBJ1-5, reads KAGVTQTPRYLIKTRGQQVTLSCSPISGHRSVSWYQQTPGQGLQFLFEYFSETQRNKGNFPGRFSGRQFSNSRSEMNVSTLELGDSALYLCASSSGDLENQPQHFGDGTRLSIL.